The entry below gives a single T cell receptor (beta chain) sequence along with its context. The data originate from a study of shared clonotypes between healthy human individuals. Libraries were prepared by immunoSEQ multiplex PCR; TCRdb keeps only in-frame clonotypes and omits some of them. The table lists about 2 million clones, roughly 94% of them singletons. As defined, naive CD8 cells were CD45RO-negative and positively selected for CCR7, with terminally differentiated effector memory CD45RA+ cells excluded. The CDR3 extends over 13 amino acids. The V and J ends lost 3 bases and 5 bases respectively, with 11 bases between them. Germline CDR1 and CDR2: MNHEY and SMNVEV (reference sequence).

The chain recombines TRBV27 with TRBJ2-7; the D gene is possibly TRBD2 (5 bases). The sample consisted of naive CD8+ T cells sorted from blood. This sequence was found in a man aged 18-30 years in good health. The CDR3, as DNA: TGTGCCAGCAGTTTGTTGGGGAGCCACGAGCAGTACTTC. Translation gives CASSLLGSHEQYF.